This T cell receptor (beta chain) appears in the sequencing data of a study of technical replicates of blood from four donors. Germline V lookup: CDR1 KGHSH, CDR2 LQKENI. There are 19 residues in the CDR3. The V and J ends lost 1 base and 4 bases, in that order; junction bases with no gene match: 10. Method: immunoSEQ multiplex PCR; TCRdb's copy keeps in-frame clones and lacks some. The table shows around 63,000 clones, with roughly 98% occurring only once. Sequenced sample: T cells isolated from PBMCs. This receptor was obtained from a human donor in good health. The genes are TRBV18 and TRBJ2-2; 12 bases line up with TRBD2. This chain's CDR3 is CASSPRRTGTSGFTGELFF. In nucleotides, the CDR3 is TGTGCCAGCTCACCACGAAGGACAGGGACTAGCGGGTTCACCGGGGAGCTGTTTTTT. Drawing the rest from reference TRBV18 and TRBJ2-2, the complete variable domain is NAGVMQNPRHLVRRRGQEARLRCSPMKGHSHVYWYRQLPEEGLKFMVYLQKENIIDESGMPKERFSAEFPKEGPSILRIQQVVRGDSAAYFCASSPRRTGTSGFTGELFFGEGSRLTVL.